This passage covers 5 T cell receptor beta chains from one sample sequenced in a study of T cell responses to AZD1222 COVID-19 vaccine. The protocol was immunoSEQ multiplex PCR, while the TCRdb copy is restricted to in-frame clones and leaves out a portion. The data show roughly 200,000 clones, with 80% to 90% seen just once and about 7.2% held by the top ten. Sequenced material: peripheral blood, taken on day 0 of AZD1222 vaccination. These receptors all come from an adult in good health.

The J gene is TRBJ2-2, the V gene TRBV12-5, with D unresolved. From germline, CDR1 is LGHNT and CDR2 FRNRAP. Trimming removed 1 base from V and 1 base from J, with 1 base in between. The CDR3 is made up of 13 amino acids. The CDR3 loop reads CASGLGNTGELFF. The CDR3 DNA sequence: TGTGCTAGTGGTTTGGGGAACACCGGGGAGCTGTTTTTT.

The V and J genes are TRBV7-8 and TRBJ2-7; D uncertain. This CDR3 region has 14 residues. The ends were cut back, 0 bases at V and 3 bases at J, with 9 bases in the middle. Germline CDR1 is SGHVS and CDR2 is FQNEAQ. The DNA for the CDR3 is TGTGCCAGCAGCTTAGCGGGCAGCTTCTACGAGCAGTACTTC. It specifies CASSLAGSFYEQYF.

This chain uses TRBV9 with TRBJ1-6, with TRBD1 as a possible D gene (5 bases). CDR1 is SGDLS and CDR2 is YYNGEE in the germline V gene. V gave up 0 bases and J gave up 7 bases, with 14 bases separating them. This CDR3 is built from 16 residues. The CDR3 nucleotides are TGTGCCAGCAGCGTAGCTGCAGGGTCGGGGAATTCACCCCTCCACTTT. Its protein is CASSVAAGSGNSPLHF.

The chain recombines TRBV6-6 with TRBJ2-7; D may be TRBD1 (5 bases). Trimming left V 5 bases short and J 3 bases short, with 11 bases between. Per germline, CDR1 MNHNY and CDR2 SVGAGI (reference sequence). The CDR3 covers 13 residues. For the CDR3, the DNA is TGTGCCAGCAGTCCCAAAGGGGTCTACGAGCAGTACTTC. Its translation: CASSPKGVYEQYF.

V gene TRBV11-2 combines with J gene TRBJ1-2; D unresolved. Trimming shortened V by 4 bases and J by 10 bases, and 16 bases separated the two germline ends. The CDR3 is 13 amino acids. Germline V CDR1 and CDR2: SGHAT, FQNNGV. The CDR3 DNA reads TGTGCCAGCAGCTCCTCTACCCCGCCAGCCTACACCTTC. Protein: CASSSSTPPAYTF.